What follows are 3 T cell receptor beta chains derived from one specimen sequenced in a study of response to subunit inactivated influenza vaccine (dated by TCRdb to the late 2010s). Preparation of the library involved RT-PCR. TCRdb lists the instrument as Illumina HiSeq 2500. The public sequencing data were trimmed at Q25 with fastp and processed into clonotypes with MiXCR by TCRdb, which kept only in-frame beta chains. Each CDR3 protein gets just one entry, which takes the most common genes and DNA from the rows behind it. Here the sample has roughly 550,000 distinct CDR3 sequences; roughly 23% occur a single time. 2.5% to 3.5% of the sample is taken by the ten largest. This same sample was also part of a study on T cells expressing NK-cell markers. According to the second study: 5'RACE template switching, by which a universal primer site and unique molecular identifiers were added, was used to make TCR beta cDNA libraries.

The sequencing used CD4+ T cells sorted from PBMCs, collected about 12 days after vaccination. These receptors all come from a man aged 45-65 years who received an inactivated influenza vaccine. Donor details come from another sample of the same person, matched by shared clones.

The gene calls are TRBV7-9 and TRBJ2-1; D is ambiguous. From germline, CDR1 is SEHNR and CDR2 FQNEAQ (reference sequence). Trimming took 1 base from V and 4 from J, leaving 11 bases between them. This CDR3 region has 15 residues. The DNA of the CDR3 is TGTGCCAGCAGCTTAGATGGGTCGCTATACAATGAGCAGTTCTTC. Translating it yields CASSLDGSLYNEQFF.

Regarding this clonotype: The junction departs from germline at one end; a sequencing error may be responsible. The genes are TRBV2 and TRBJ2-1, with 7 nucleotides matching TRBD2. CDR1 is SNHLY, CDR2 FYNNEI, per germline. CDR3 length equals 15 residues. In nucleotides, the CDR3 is TGTGCCTGCAGTTTCCCGCGGGGGTCCTACAATGAGCAGTTCTTC. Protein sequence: CACSFPRGSYNEQFF.

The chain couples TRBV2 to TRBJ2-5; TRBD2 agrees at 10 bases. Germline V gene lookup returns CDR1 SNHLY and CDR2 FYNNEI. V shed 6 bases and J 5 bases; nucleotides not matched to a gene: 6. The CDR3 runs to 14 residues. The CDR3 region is CASRVAGGRETQYF. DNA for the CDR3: TGTGCCAGCAGAGTAGCGGGAGGTCGGGAGACCCAGTACTTC.